This TCR beta chain was sequenced in a study of high-grade serous ovarian cancer treatment subgroups. Study as a whole: Samples averaged approximately 13,000 reads and 7,500 or so unique TCR beta rearrangements. General study results and limits: Different patients shared almost no repertoire; same-patient tumors shared roughly 0.11 to 0.85. Bulk tumor TCR sequencing gave no spatial information. CDR1 and CDR2 were left unanalyzed; analyses focused on CDR3.

Details on this clone: Its specificity is not known.

Profiled with immunoSEQ multiplex PCR; TCRdb holds only in-frame clones, not every one. The sample shows some 140 clones, 75% to 90% of them seen only once. Tumor samples were obtained before definitive surgery or chemotherapy. This CDR3 spans 15 amino acids. V dropped 6 bases and J dropped 5 bases, with 19 bases sitting between them. The germline V gene encodes CDR1 MNHEY and CDR2 SMNVEV (reference sequence). The chain joins TRBV27 to TRBJ1-1, with D possibly TRBD1 on 5 matching bases. The receptor was derived from a human donor with high-grade serous ovarian cancer. Sequenced sample: tumor tissue. The CDR3 bases are TGTGCCAGCAGCTTCAGGCCGGTGGAGGGGACTGAAGCTTTCTTT. Encoded protein: CASSFRPVEGTEAFF.